The 22 T cell receptor beta chains in this list originate from one sample, sequenced in a study of glioma-infiltrating T cells after dendritic cell vaccination. Sequencing was performed with immunoSEQ multiplex PCR; in TCRdb, only in-frame clones are kept and a portion is missing. The sample lists 90,000 to 95,000 clones, about 81% seen once, with over 2% in the top ten. Time point denoted: after dendritic cell vaccination, including at tumor progression/relapse. This specimen consisted of blood, obtained after dendritic cell vaccination. These TCRs come from a human donor with glioblastoma.

Remarks on this clone: Other DNA sequences in this sample translate to the same CDR3. This chain links TRBV6-5 with TRBJ1-2; tentatively, D is TRBD1 (5 bases). Per the germline V gene, CDR1 is MNHEY and CDR2 is SVGAGI. With 2 bases removed from V and 2 bases from J, the gap between germline ends came to 6 bases. This CDR3 is 13 amino acids long. The CDR3 DNA follows: TGTGCCAGCAGTTACCAGGGCAACTATGGCTACACCTTC. Its translation is CASSYQGNYGYTF.

This chain connects TRBV10-3 to TRBJ2-3; D might be TRBD2 (6 bases). This CDR3 has 15 residues. Germline V gene sequence: CDR1 ENHRY, CDR2 SYGVKD. The germline V and J ends were trimmed by 9 bases and 2 bases, with 18 bases remaining between them. Here the CDR3 reads CAITTPGLDTDTQYF. As DNA, the CDR3 is TGTGCCATTACGACCCCGGGACTCGACACAGATACGCAGTATTTT.

The rearrangement joins TRBV5-4 to TRBJ2-5; 8 bases match TRBD2. CDR1 and CDR2 from the germline V gene are SGHNT and YYREEE (reference sequence). V dropped 4 bases and J dropped 3; count of bases not matched to a gene: 5. This CDR3 has 14 residues. This CDR3 reads CASSLPTSEETQYF. In DNA, the CDR3 is TGTGCCAGCAGCCTACCGACTAGCGAAGAGACCCAGTACTTC.

The rearrangement joins TRBV6-5 to TRBJ2-1; 7 bases fit TRBD2. The CDR3 covers 16 residues. Germline V CDR1 and CDR2: MNHEY, SVGAGI. Germline trimming cut 0 bases from V and 3 bases from J; bases unmatched to any gene: 5. CDR3 sequence (DNA): TGTGCCAGCAGTTACTCGGGCCTAGCGGTCTACAATGAGCAGTTCTTC. Residues: CASSYSGLAVYNEQFF.

The rearrangement links TRBV5-1 to TRBJ2-3; D gene ambiguous. This CDR3 is 14 amino acids long. The germline V and J ends were trimmed by 0 bases and 4 bases, with 9 bases remaining between them. Per germline, CDR1 SGHRS and CDR2 YFSETQ. The CDR3 sequence: CASSLEHLPDTQYF. The CDR3 DNA sequence: TGCGCCAGCAGCTTGGAACACCTTCCAGATACGCAGTATTTT.

J is TRBJ1-5 and V is TRBV10-3; D remains unclear. Deletions cut 5 bases from V and 0 bases from J, with 5 bases between. This CDR3 region has 13 residues. Germline CDR1 and CDR2: ENHRY and SYGVKD. This CDR3 reads CAISNSSNQPQHF. The CDR3 coding sequence is TGTGCCATCAGTAACAGTAGCAATCAGCCCCAGCATTTT.

This clone was observed once. The gene calls are TRBV6-6 and TRBJ1-1, with a weak D call TRBD1 (5 bases). V gave up 6 bases and J gave up 0 bases, with 5 bases separating them. Germline CDR1 MNHNY, CDR2 SVGAGI (reference sequence). CDR3 length: 12 residues. The CDR3 region has the DNA TGTGCCAGCAGACAGGTGAACACTGAAGCTTTCTTT. It encodes CASRQVNTEAFF.

The V and J genes are TRBV7-9 and TRBJ1-1; 10 bases match TRBD1. The CDR3 extends over 15 amino acids. Losses at the gene ends were 7 bases for V and 4 bases for J; bases not matched to a gene: 9. CDR1 and CDR2 (germline): SEHNR, FQNEAQ (reference sequence). In DNA, the CDR3 is TGTGCCAGCACGATGACAGGGGGCGCAGGCACTGAAGCTTTCTTT. It translates to CASTMTGGAGTEAFF.

This clone has a handful of counts. CDR3 region: CASSLFRPGNYEQYF. The CDR3 nucleotides read TGTGCCAGCAGCTTATTCCGGCCAGGGAACTACGAGCAGTACTTC. The chain is built from TRBV7-9 and TRBJ2-7; perhaps TRBD1 as D (5 bases). V lost 2 bases and J lost 3, with 14 bases in between. The germline V gene encodes CDR1 SEHNR and CDR2 FQNEAQ (reference sequence). This CDR3 is 15 amino acids long.

The rearrangement links TRBV9 to TRBJ2-7; perhaps TRBD2 as D (5 bases). This CDR3 is 14 amino acids long. CDR1 is SGDLS and CDR2 is YYNGEE in the germline V gene. The germline V and J ends were trimmed by 2 bases and 0 bases, with 9 bases remaining between them. The CDR3 loop reads CASSVTGSSYEQYF. CDR3 in DNA: TGTGCCAGCAGCGTGACGGGGAGCTCCTACGAGCAGTACTTC.

This chain uses TRBV6-5 with TRBJ2-5, with TRBD1 identical over 11 bases. The CDR3 runs 15 residues. Per the germline V gene, CDR1 is MNHEY and CDR2 is SVGAGI. V dropped 5 bases and J dropped 5; count of bases not matched to a gene: 7. This chain's CDR3 is CASSQGTGGGETQYF. CDR3 coding DNA: TGTGCCAGCAGTCAAGGGACAGGGGGTGGCGAGACCCAGTACTTC.

The count of this clone is one. This rearrangement joins TRBV30 to TRBJ2-4; 9 bases align to TRBD1. With V trimmed by 2 bases and J by 7 bases, 6 bases remained unmatched. Per the germline V gene, CDR1 is GTSNPN and CDR2 is SVGIG (reference sequence). The CDR3 sequence is 14 residues long. Here the CDR3 DNA reads TGTGCCTGGAGTAGAGGACAGGGGTGGAACATTCAGTACTTC. It encodes CAWSRGQGWNIQYF.

The gene calls are TRBV5-1 and TRBJ2-2; D is unresolved. The CDR3 sequence is 15 residues long. Deletions cut 4 bases from V and 0 bases from J, with 10 bases between. Germline V gene data show CDR1 as SGHRS and CDR2 as YFSETQ. The CDR3 region is CASSLDVANTGELFF. CDR3 DNA: TGCGCCAGCAGCCTGGACGTAGCGAACACCGGGGAGCTGTTTTTT. Supplemented by reference TRBV5-1 and TRBJ2-2, the full variable domain reads KAGVTQTPRYLIKTRGQQVTLSCSPISGHRSVSWYQQTPGQGLQFLFEYFSETQRNKGNFPGRFSGRQFSNSRSEMNVSTLELGDSALYLCASSLDVANTGELFFGEGSRLTVL.

The V and J genes are TRBV5-1 and TRBJ1-5; D may be TRBD1 (5 bases). The germline V gene encodes CDR1 SGHRS and CDR2 YFSETQ. This CDR3 contains 15 residues. The V and J ends lost 0 bases and 4 bases respectively, with 11 bases between them. CDR3 region: CASSLVAGQNQPQHF. CDR3 bases: TGCGCCAGCAGCTTGGTGGCAGGGCAGAATCAGCCCCAGCATTTT.

The chain links TRBV18 to TRBJ1-4, with 8 bases fitting TRBD1. Trimming cost V 1 base and J 9 bases; bases outside gene matches: 13. The germline gives CDR1 KGHSH, CDR2 LQKENI. The CDR3 consists of 17 residues. DNA for the CDR3: TGTGCCAGCTCACCACTAAACGGACAGGGCATTGATAAAAAACTGTTTTTT. Amino acids: CASSPLNGQGIDKKLFF.

The rearrangement joins TRBV18 to TRBJ2-2; D call uncertain. This CDR3 has 15 amino acids. Germline CDR1 is KGHSH and CDR2 is LQKENI. Trimming stripped 4 bases from V and 0 bases from J, with 9 bases between. The CDR3 DNA is TGTGCCAGCTCACAATCTCCCCCGAACACCGGGGAGCTGTTTTTT. Translating gives CASSQSPPNTGELFF.

The V gene is TRBV6-1, the J gene TRBJ1-1; D call uncertain. Trimming removed 5 bases at V and 6 bases at J, with 13 bases between. There are 13 residues in the CDR3. The germline V gene encodes CDR1 MNHNS and CDR2 SASEGT. The CDR3 loop is CASSKGREAEAFF. Here the CDR3 DNA reads TGTGCCAGCAGTAAAGGGAGGGAGGCTGAAGCTTTCTTT.

The rearrangement links TRBV6-6 to TRBJ2-7; 8 positions agree with TRBD1. Looked up from germline, CDR1 is MNHNY and CDR2 is SVGAGI (reference sequence). The J segment lost 3 bases and the V segment lost 6 bases, leaving 7 bases of the junction unmatched. This CDR3 has 14 amino acids. CDR3 bases: TGTGCCAGCAGCTCCACAGGGACAGGCTACGAGCAGTACGTC. It is translated as CASSSTGTGYEQYV.

The V gene is TRBV5-4, the J gene TRBJ2-1; D might be TRBD2 (5 bases). From germline, CDR1 is SGHNT and CDR2 YYREEE (reference sequence). This CDR3 is built from 16 residues. Trimming stripped 0 bases from V and 4 bases from J, with 14 bases between. In nucleotides, the CDR3 is TGTGCCAGCAGCTTGGTAGAGGGAAGGCGGTACAATGAGCAGTTCTTC. This codes for CASSLVEGRRYNEQFF.

The CDR3 coding sequence is TGTGCCAGCAGCTTAGTCGGACAGGGACACCAGCCCCAGCATTTT. Encoded protein: CASSLVGQGHQPQHF. V gene TRBV7-2 combines with J gene TRBJ1-5; 8 bases fit TRBD1. The germline CDR1 and CDR2 sequences are SGHTA and FQGNSA. This CDR3 contains 15 residues. The V gene end was trimmed by 1 base and the J gene end by 7 bases; junction bases not matched to a gene: 6.

CDR3 nucleotides: TGTGCCAGCAGCGGAACAGGGGCCGAGCAGTACGTC. This codes for CASSGTGAEQYV. This chain joins TRBV6-6 and TRBJ2-7; TRBD1 aligns across 7 bases. V shed 6 bases, J shed 6 bases, and the junction held 5 bases outside the gene matches. The germline gives CDR1 MNHNY, CDR2 SVGAGI (reference sequence). The CDR3 has 12 residues.

The CDR3 reads CASSPLTGGETQYF. The CDR3 DNA reads TGTGCCAGCAGTCCCCTGACAGGGGGAGAGACCCAGTACTTC. The chain recombines TRBV6-6 with TRBJ2-5; TRBD1 matches at 9 bases. Germline trimming cut 5 bases from V and 4 bases from J; bases unmatched to any gene: 5. Germline V lookup: CDR1 MNHNY, CDR2 SVGAGI (reference sequence). The CDR3 loop spans 14 amino acids.